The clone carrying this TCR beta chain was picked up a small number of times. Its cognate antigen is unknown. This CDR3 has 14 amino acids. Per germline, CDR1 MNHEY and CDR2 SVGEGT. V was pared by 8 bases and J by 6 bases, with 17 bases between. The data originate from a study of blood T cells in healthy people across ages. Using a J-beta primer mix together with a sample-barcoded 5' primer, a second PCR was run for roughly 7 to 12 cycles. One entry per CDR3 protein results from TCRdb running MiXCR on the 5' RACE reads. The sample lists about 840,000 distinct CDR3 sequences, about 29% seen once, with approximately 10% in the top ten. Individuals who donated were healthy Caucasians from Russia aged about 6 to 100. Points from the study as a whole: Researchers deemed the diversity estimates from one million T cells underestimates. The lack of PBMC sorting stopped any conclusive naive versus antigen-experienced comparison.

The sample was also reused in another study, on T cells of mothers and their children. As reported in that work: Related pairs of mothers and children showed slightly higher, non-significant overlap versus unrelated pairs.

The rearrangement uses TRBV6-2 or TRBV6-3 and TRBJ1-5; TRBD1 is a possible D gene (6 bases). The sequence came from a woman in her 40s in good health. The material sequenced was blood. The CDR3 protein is CASSYMGASQPQHF. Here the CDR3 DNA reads TGTGCCAGCTCTTACATGGGGGCTAGTCAGCCCCAGCATTTT.